These T cell receptor beta chains were read from a single sample in a study of cytomegalovirus exposure and HLA in healthy donors. Repertoires were generated with immunoSEQ multiplex PCR, while TCRdb's copy carries only in-frame clones and drops some. The repertoire holds some 200,000 clones, with around four fifths as singletons. Sequencing was carried out using PBMCs. These TCRs come from a female donor in good health and CMV-seronegative. Both conserved end residues are part of each CDR3. Fields, in order: V gene, clone size, D gene, J gene, CDR3 DNA, CDR3 protein. A D gene is named only where the DNA matches it firmly. Clone size, where shown, is once, few, many, or a class for clones that have expanded.

V: TRBV25-1
size: -
D: TRBD2
J: TRBJ2-3
DNA: TGTGCCAGCAGCCGGACTAGCGGGGGCCCCGGGGTCCCAGATACGCAGTATTTT
CDR3: CASSRTSGGPGVPDTQYF

V: TRBV5-6
size: -
D: -
J: TRBJ1-1
DNA: TGTGCCAGCCGTATATACTACAGGGCTGAAGCTTTCTTT
CDR3: CASRIYYRAEAFF

V: TRBV28
size: -
D: TRBD1
J: TRBJ1-5
DNA: TGTGCCAGCAGTTTCCCGACAGGGAGGAGCAATCAGCCCCAGCATTTT
CDR3: CASSFPTGRSNQPQHF

V: TRBV2
size: -
D: -
J: TRBJ1-2
DNA: TGTGCCAGCAGTGTAGGGGATAACTATGGCTACACCTTC
CDR3: CASSVGDNYGYTF

V: TRBV18
size: -
D: -
J: TRBJ2-3
DNA: TGTGCCAGCTCAACTGAGGATACGCAGTATTTT
CDR3: CASSTEDTQYF

V: TRBV4-1
size: -
D: -
J: TRBJ1-4
DNA: TGCGCCAGCAGCCATTCCAAACGGTGGACTAATGAAAAACTGTTTTTT
CDR3: CASSHSKRWTNEKLFF

V: TRBV6-6
size: few
D: TRBD1
J: TRBJ1-1
DNA: TGTGCCAGCAGCCAGCCAGGGGGCTCGATTGAAGCTTTCTTT
CDR3: CASSQPGGSIEAFF

V: TRBV5-1
size: -
D: TRBD1
J: TRBJ1-2
DNA: TGCGCCAGCAGCTTGGACTGGACAGGGGAAGGCTACACCTTC
CDR3: CASSLDWTGEGYTF

V: TRBV19
size: -
D: -
J: TRBJ1-5
DNA: TGTGCCAGTAGTATATACGAGGGGGTAGCCCAGCATTTT
CDR3: CASSIYEGVAQHF

V: TRBV7-2
size: -
D: TRBD1
J: TRBJ1-4
DNA: TGTGCCAGCAGCTTATCCGGACAGGCCTATCTAGCAACTAATGAAAAACTGTTTTTT
CDR3: CASSLSGQAYLATNEKLFF

V: TRBV4-1
size: few
D: -
J: TRBJ1-1
DNA: TGCGCCAGCAGCCAACCCGGGGGGGGGCAGACTGAAGCTTTCTTT
CDR3: CASSQPGGGQTEAFF

V: TRBV6-6
size: -
D: TRBD2
J: TRBJ2-7
DNA: TGTGCCAGCAGTTCCGGGGGCGGGGGGCCTAGAGAGCAGTACTTC
CDR3: CASSSGGGGPREQYF

V: TRBV28
size: -
D: -
J: TRBJ1-6
DNA: TGTGCCAGCAGTTCCGGGACACAAAATTCACCCCTCCACTTT
CDR3: CASSSGTQNSPLHF

V: TRBV5-1
size: -
D: TRBD1
J: TRBJ1-1
DNA: TGCGCCAGCAGCTTGGCCGACCGGGACAGGGAAGCTTTCTTT
CDR3: CASSLADRDREAFF

V: TRBV14
size: -
D: -
J: TRBJ2-7
DNA: TGTGCCAGCAGCGGGGCCTCTTTCGAGCAGTACTTC
CDR3: CASSGASFEQYF

V: TRBV18
size: -
D: -
J: TRBJ1-3
DNA: TGTGCCAGCTCACCCGTCAGTTTCTCTGGAAACACCATATATTTT
CDR3: CASSPVSFSGNTIYF

V: TRBV28
size: -
D: -
J: TRBJ1-6
DNA: TGTGCCACCCAGGGACGGGACACTCCTAATTCACCCCTCCACTTT
CDR3: CATQGRDTPNSPLHF

V: TRBV28
size: -
D: -
J: TRBJ2-5
DNA: TGTGCCAGCAGTTTAAGCGGCAGCCAAGAGACCCAGTACTTC
CDR3: CASSLSGSQETQYF

V: TRBV18
size: -
D: -
J: TRBJ1-1
DNA: TGTGCCAGCTCACCTGGACAGAACACTGAAGCTTTCTTT
CDR3: CASSPGQNTEAFF

V: TRBV7-9
size: -
D: TRBD1
J: TRBJ1-2
DNA: TGTGCCAGCAGCTCAAAGACAGGGGAGGCCTATGGCTACACCTTC
CDR3: CASSSKTGEAYGYTF

V: TRBV25-1
size: few
D: TRBD2
J: TRBJ2-7
DNA: TGTGCCAGCAGTGAGACTAGCGAGAGCCCCTACGAGCAGTACTTC
CDR3: CASSETSESPYEQYF

V: TRBV4-2
size: -
D: TRBD1
J: TRBJ1-5
DNA: TGTGCCAGCAGCCAGGCCGGGACAGGGGAAGACAATCAGCCCCAGCATTTT
CDR3: CASSQAGTGEDNQPQHF

V: TRBV29-1
size: -
D: TRBD1
J: TRBJ2-7
DNA: TGCAGCGTTAATCGACAGGGTTCTCATGAGCAGTACTTC
CDR3: CSVNRQGSHEQYF

V: TRBV5-1
size: -
D: TRBD1
J: TRBJ2-2
DNA: TGCGCCAGCAGCCCCACAGGGGGCACCGGGGAGCTGTTTTTT
CDR3: CASSPTGGTGELFF

V: TRBV6-1
size: -
D: -
J: TRBJ1-1
DNA: TGTGCCAGCAGTGCGGGGGGATTGGTCACTGAAGCTTTCTTT
CDR3: CASSAGGLVTEAFF

V: TRBV4-1
size: -
D: -
J: TRBJ1-4
DNA: TGCGCCAGCAGCCAAGTACCGGGGGATGAAAAACTGTTTTTT
CDR3: CASSQVPGDEKLFF

V: TRBV30
size: -
D: TRBD1
J: TRBJ2-6
DNA: TGTGCCTGGCAGACAGGGGCTGGGGCCAACGTCCTGACTTTC
CDR3: CAWQTGAGANVLTF

V: TRBV2
size: -
D: TRBD2
J: TRBJ2-1
DNA: TGTGCCAGCAGTGAAATGGCGGGAGGGATGAACAATGAGCAGTTCTTC
CDR3: CASSEMAGGMNNEQFF

V: TRBV29-1
size: -
D: TRBD1
J: TRBJ2-1
DNA: TGCAGCGTTTTGACAGGGGGATTGCAGTTCTTC
CDR3: CSVLTGGLQFF

V: TRBV4-2
size: -
D: -
J: TRBJ2-1
DNA: TGTGCCAGCAGCCAAGACTATGGGGCGGGAAGCTCCTACAATGAGCAGTTCTTC
CDR3: CASSQDYGAGSSYNEQFF

V: TRBV2
size: -
D: -
J: TRBJ2-5
DNA: TGTGCCATCCCCCCTAGGGGATTACAAGAGACCCAGTACTTC
CDR3: CAIPPRGLQETQYF

V: TRBV19
size: -
D: TRBD2
J: TRBJ2-7
DNA: TGTGCCAGTAGTCCCAGCCACCCGGGACTAGCGGGGACCTACGAGCAGTACTTC
CDR3: CASSPSHPGLAGTYEQYF

V: TRBV7-3
size: -
D: TRBD1
J: TRBJ2-5
DNA: TGTGCCAGCAGCTTAGGGGACAGAATCCAAGAGACCCAGTACTTC
CDR3: CASSLGDRIQETQYF

V: TRBV7-9
size: -
D: TRBD2
J: TRBJ2-7
DNA: TGTGCCAGCAGCTTAGCTAGCGGGGCGACCTACGAGCAGTACTTC
CDR3: CASSLASGATYEQYF

V: TRBV28
size: -
D: -
J: TRBJ2-1
DNA: TGTGCCAGCAGCACTGGGGCTATCAATGAGCAGTTCTTC
CDR3: CASSTGAINEQFF

V: TRBV2
size: -
D: -
J: TRBJ1-2
DNA: TGTGCCAGCAGTGAAAGGCCAGGGGTTAGCTATGGCTACACCTTC
CDR3: CASSERPGVSYGYTF

V: TRBV7-9
size: few
D: TRBD1
J: TRBJ1-2
DNA: TGTGCCAGCAGCCCCCGGGACAGGCTAGCTAACTATGGCTACACCTTC
CDR3: CASSPRDRLANYGYTF

V: TRBV30
size: -
D: -
J: TRBJ1-2
DNA: TGTGCCTGGAGTGAGACAGGCAACTATGGCTACACCTTC
CDR3: CAWSETGNYGYTF

V: TRBV4-1
size: -
D: -
J: TRBJ2-7
DNA: TGCGCCAGCAGCCAAGATAAGTGGGGACGGGGGGAGCAGTACTTC
CDR3: CASSQDKWGRGEQYF

V: TRBV19
size: once
D: TRBD1
J: TRBJ1-5
DNA: TGTGCCAGTAGTTTGAGACAGGGAGGATCGAGTAGCAATCAGCCCCAGCATTTT
CDR3: CASSLRQGGSSSNQPQHF

V: TRBV7-8
size: -
D: -
J: TRBJ2-2
DNA: TGTGCCAGCAGCTTAGAGGGGCGTGGCACCGGGGAGCTGTTTTTT
CDR3: CASSLEGRGTGELFF

V: TRBV28
size: -
D: TRBD1
J: TRBJ1-4
DNA: TGTGCCAGCAGTTTGGGCAGGGGGCGAGAAAAACTGTTTTTT
CDR3: CASSLGRGREKLFF

V: TRBV5-1
size: -
D: TRBD2
J: TRBJ2-5
DNA: TGCGCCAGCAGCTTGGGGGGACTAGCGGGCCAAGAGACCCAGTACTTC
CDR3: CASSLGGLAGQETQYF

V: TRBV4-1
size: -
D: TRBD1
J: TRBJ1-4
DNA: TGCGCCAGCAGCCAAGTGACGGTTCGGGACAGTTATGAAAAACTGTTTTTT
CDR3: CASSQVTVRDSYEKLFF

V: TRBV15
size: -
D: -
J: TRBJ1-5
DNA: TGTGCCACCAGCAGAGACAGGGGTTCAGCTCAGCCCCAGCATTTT
CDR3: CATSRDRGSAQPQHF

V: TRBV7-2
size: -
D: -
J: TRBJ1-5
DNA: TGTGCCAGCAGCTTAGTAAATGATCAGCCCCAGCATTTT
CDR3: CASSLVNDQPQHF